The text below deals with one T cell receptor beta chain. The data derive from a study of control samples from healthy donors and cancer patients. The CDR3 covers 14 residues. After removal of 9 bases from V and 7 bases from J, the junction contained 15 bases not matched to a gene. Libraries were prepared by immunoSEQ multiplex PCR; TCRdb keeps only in-frame clonotypes and omits some of them. Of roughly 130,000 clones listed, 93% are singletons. The receptor's source is a man aged 45-60 years with head and neck cancer. The sequenced sample consisted of PBMCs. This chain joins TRBV5-3 and TRBJ2-5, with TRBD1 matching over 7 bases. TRBV5-3 is classed as an ORF, of uncertain function. The CDR3 sequence: CATRGQALWGTQYF. CDR3 bases: TGTGCCACCAGAGGACAGGCCCTGTGGGGGACCCAGTACTTC.